These 27 T cell receptor beta chains originate from one sample sequenced in a study of vaccination and CD4 T cells after COVID-19. TCRdb called the PCR reads again in MiXCR, with one record for every CDR3 protein. The table has fewer than 30,000 distinct CDR3 sequences, around 53% seen once. Material: CD4+ T cells from blood, obtained before SARS-CoV-2 vaccination. These receptors all come from a human donor who had recovered from COVID-19.

Here the CDR3 reads CASRGFGYTF. The CDR3 nucleotides are TGTGCCAGCAGAGGTTTTGGCTACACCTTC. V and J are TRBV2 and TRBJ1-2; D is ambiguous. This CDR3 is built from 10 residues. Germline V gene sequence: CDR1 SNHLY, CDR2 FYNNEI. V was clipped by 6 bases and J by 7 bases, with 6 bases between them.

The V call is TRBV6-2 or TRBV6-3, the J call TRBJ2-3, with 8 bases fitting TRBD2. There are 15 residues in the CDR3. The V and J ends lost 0 bases and 3 bases, in that order; junction bases with no gene match: 2. The germline gives CDR1 MNHEY, CDR2 SVGEGT. This CDR3 is CASSYSAGATDTQYF. In DNA, the CDR3 is TGTGCCAGCAGTTACTCAGCGGGAGCAACAGATACGCAGTATTTT.

J is TRBJ1-5 and V is TRBV20-1, with a weak D call TRBD1 (6 bases). The V end was cut by 5 bases, the J end by 6 bases, with 17 bases between. Germline CDR1 DFQATT, CDR2 SNEGSKA (reference sequence). CDR3 length: 14 amino acids. CDR3 DNA: TGCAGTGCTTTTCGGGGGCTGGGGTTTCAGCCCCAGCATTTT. Translating it yields CSAFRGLGFQPQHF.

The chain links TRBV7-8 to TRBJ2-3; the D gene is possibly TRBD2 (7 bases). Germline V lookup: CDR1 SGHVS, CDR2 FQNEAQ. The ends were cut back, 0 bases at V and 3 bases at J, with 19 bases in the middle. The CDR3 runs to 18 residues. The CDR3, as DNA: TGTGCCAGCAGCTTAGCGTGGCGGGGGCGCACGGGTACAGATACGCAGTATTTT. This gives the protein CASSLAWRGRTGTDTQYF.

This clonotype was seen only a few times. This chain uses TRBV7-2 with TRBJ1-1; D ambiguous. V was clipped by 1 base and J by 1 base, with 7 bases between them. This CDR3 contains 14 residues. Looked up from germline, CDR1 is SGHTA and CDR2 is FQGNSA. The CDR3 DNA reads TGTGCCAGCAGCTTAGGACAAGCGAACACTGAAGCTTTCTTT. It is translated as CASSLGQANTEAFF. Supplemented by reference TRBV7-2 and TRBJ1-1, the full variable domain reads GAGVSQSPSNKVTEKGKDVELRCDPISGHTALYWYRQSLGQGLEFLIYFQGNSAPDKSGLPSDRFSAERTGGSVSTLTIQRTQQEDSAVYLCASSLGQANTEAFFGQGTRLTVV.

The chain is built from TRBV7-2 and TRBJ2-7, with 9 bases lining up with TRBD2. With V trimmed by 1 base and J by 6 bases, 4 bases remained unmatched. Per the germline V gene, CDR1 is SGHTA and CDR2 is FQGNSA. The CDR3 is 14 amino acids. CDR3 residues: CASSLVAGGGEQYF. The CDR3 nucleotides are TGTGCCAGCAGCTTAGTGGCGGGAGGGGGCGAGCAGTACTTC.

This clonotype came up once. The J gene is TRBJ2-2, the V gene TRBV6-2 or TRBV6-3, with D possibly being TRBD1 (6 bases). The V and J ends lost 7 bases and 3 bases respectively, with 18 bases between them. Germline V gives CDR1 MNHEY, CDR2 SVGEGT. The CDR3 length is 16 residues. Here the CDR3 reads CASTQHREWYTGELFF. CDR3 in DNA: TGTGCCAGCACTCAGCACAGGGAATGGTACACCGGGGAGCTGTTTTTT.

The V call is TRBV27, the J call TRBJ1-4, with D possibly being TRBD1 (6 bases). CDR1 and CDR2 (germline): MNHEY, SMNVEV (reference sequence). Between the trimmed V and J ends, which lost 7 bases and 5 bases, there was a span of 14 bases. The CDR3 loop spans 14 amino acids. The DNA of the CDR3 is TGTGCCAGCAATAGCAGAGGGGGGAATGAAAAACTGTTTTTT. Its translation: CASNSRGGNEKLFF.

The genes are TRBV6-1 and TRBJ1-5; 8 bases are a match to TRBD1. Germline V gene sequence: CDR1 MNHNS, CDR2 SASEGT. The junction had 7 bases not matched to a gene; V was cut back by 7 bases and J by 2 bases. This CDR3 contains 15 residues. The CDR3 DNA is TGTGCCAGCATTCAGGGGGCAGAGGGCAATCAGCCCCAGCATTTT. Protein: CASIQGAEGNQPQHF.

The sample holds one count of this clonotype. The final CDR3 position lacks the conserved phenylalanine or tryptophan, pointing to a likely read error. The rearrangement links TRBV20-1 to TRBJ1-1, with D uncertain. V was trimmed by 2 bases and J by 0 bases, leaving 7 bases between them. The V gene's germline CDR1 is DFQATT and CDR2 SNEGSKA (reference sequence). The CDR3 has 13 residues. CDR3 nucleotide sequence: TGCAGTGCTAGAACTAGAATGAACACTGAAGCTTTCCTT. Translated, it gives CSARTRMNTEAFL.

The genes are TRBV19 and TRBJ2-2, with 8 bases lining up with TRBD1. This CDR3 has 15 amino acids. With V trimmed by 4 bases and J by 6 bases, 7 bases remained unmatched. Germline CDR1 LNHDA, CDR2 SQIVND (reference sequence). This chain's CDR3 is CASSTGQGGPGELFF. CDR3 nucleotides: TGTGCCAGTAGTACTGGACAGGGCGGCCCCGGGGAGCTGTTTTTT.

The V and J genes are TRBV7-9 and TRBJ2-5; D is unresolved. The germline V and J ends were trimmed by 9 bases and 4 bases, with 9 bases remaining between them. The germline CDR1 and CDR2 sequences are SEHNR and FQNEAQ (reference sequence). This CDR3 has 11 amino acids. The CDR3 DNA reads TGTGCCAGTTCCGCCAGAGAGACCCAGTACTTC. It translates to CASSARETQYF.

The chain employs TRBV12-3 or TRBV12-4 and TRBJ2-7; D not resolved. This CDR3 is 13 amino acids long. With 0 bases removed from V and 2 bases from J, the gap between germline ends came to 5 bases. The DNA for the CDR3 is TGTGCCAGCAGTTTAGCGGGAACCTACGAGCAGTACTTC. Translating it yields CASSLAGTYEQYF.

This clonotype appeared once. V is TRBV6-2 or TRBV6-3 and J is TRBJ2-1; TRBD1 agrees at 7 bases. Germline CDR1 MNHEY, CDR2 SVGEGT. This CDR3 has 17 amino acids. The V gene end was trimmed by 0 bases and the J gene end by 4 bases; junction bases not matched to a gene: 9. CDR3 bases: TGTGCCAGCAGTTACTCGAAGGGGGCGCGGTTTTACAATGAGCAGTTCTTC. It yields the protein CASSYSKGARFYNEQFF.

The chain carries TRBV18 and TRBJ1-1; a possible D gene is TRBD1 (6 bases). Germline CDR1 is KGHSH and CDR2 is LQKENI. This CDR3 has 13 amino acids. Trimming took 6 bases from V and 1 from J, leaving 9 bases between them. CDR3 in DNA: TGTGCCAGCTCCCCGGGACAGAACACTGAAGCTTTCTTT. It is translated as CASSPGQNTEAFF.

The rearrangement uses TRBV6-1 and TRBJ2-7, with 7 positions matching TRBD2. The germline CDR1 and CDR2 sequences are MNHNS and SASEGT. The CDR3 length is 14 residues. V was clipped by 7 bases and J by 2 bases; unmatched bases: 8. The CDR3 coding sequence is TGTGCCAGCACGCGGGAGACATCAACCTACGAGCAGTACTTC. It yields the protein CASTRETSTYEQYF.

V gene TRBV28 combines with J gene TRBJ2-7; tentatively, D is TRBD1 (5 bases). V was clipped by 5 bases and J by 0 bases, with 11 bases between them. Per the germline V gene, CDR1 is MDHEN and CDR2 is SYDVKM. This CDR3 comprises 14 residues. DNA of the CDR3: TGTGCCAGCAGTAAGGGGTGGGCCTCCTACGAGCAGTACTTC. It encodes CASSKGWASYEQYF.

The rearrangement joins TRBV10-1 to TRBJ2-5; the D is unclear. Between the trimmed V and J ends, which lost 5 bases and 2 bases, there was a span of 9 bases. Germline V gene sequence: CDR1 WNHNN, CDR2 SYGVQD (reference sequence). This CDR3 comprises 13 residues. CDR3 DNA sequence: TGCGCCAGCAGTTACAGACCGCAAGAGACCCAGTACTTC. This encodes CASSYRPQETQYF.

This clonotype was seen a few times. V gene TRBV6-1 combines with J gene TRBJ2-1; D is perhaps TRBD1 (5 bases). Germline assignment: CDR1 MNHNS and CDR2 SASEGT. V was clipped by 2 bases and J by 3 bases, with 11 bases between them. The CDR3 is 15 amino acids. CDR3: CASSEQGLSYNEQFF. The CDR3 nucleotides read TGTGCCAGCAGTGAACAGGGTCTAAGCTACAATGAGCAGTTCTTC.

A few counts support this clonotype. V usage is TRBV30 and J usage is TRBJ1-5; D gene ambiguous. The germline CDR1 and CDR2 sequences are GTSNPN and SVGIG (reference sequence). The CDR3 runs 13 residues. The ends were cut back, 0 bases at V and 3 bases at J, with 6 bases in the middle. CDR3 sequence: CAWSVKSNQPQHF. DNA for the CDR3: TGTGCCTGGAGTGTAAAGTCCAATCAGCCCCAGCATTTT.

J is TRBJ1-6 and V is TRBV30; no definite D call. From germline, CDR1 is GTSNPN and CDR2 SVGIG (reference sequence). The CDR3 has 14 residues. The V end lost 0 bases, the J end lost 7 bases, and 10 bases lay between the germline ends. Here the CDR3 DNA reads TGTGCCTGGAGTGTACGTCAAGGGAATTCACCCCTCCACTTT. It translates to CAWSVRQGNSPLHF.

The chain carries TRBV7-2 and TRBJ2-7; D is ambiguous. With 1 base removed from V and 6 bases from J, the gap between germline ends came to 10 bases. The CDR3 extends over 13 amino acids. Germline CDR1 SGHTA, CDR2 FQGNSA. The CDR3 bases are TGTGCCAGCAGCTTAGTTCCGGCTTCCGAGCAGTACTTC. It encodes CASSLVPASEQYF.

This chain links TRBV6-2 or TRBV6-3 with TRBJ2-7, with 8 bases fitting TRBD2. Trimming cost V 6 bases and J 6 bases; bases outside gene matches: 16. Per germline, CDR1 MNHEY and CDR2 SVGEGT. The CDR3 loop spans 16 amino acids. The CDR3 DNA is TGTGCCAGCAGGTCCCCGGGGGGGCGCCGGGTCGGCGAGCAGTACTTC. Translating it yields CASRSPGGRRVGEQYF.

The chain recombines TRBV27 with TRBJ2-6; D is possibly TRBD2 (6 bases). The CDR3 sequence is 18 residues long. CDR1 is MNHEY, CDR2 SMNVEV, per germline (reference sequence). The V end was cut by 4 bases, the J end by 0 bases, with 16 bases between. The CDR3 DNA sequence: TGTGCCAGCAGTTACCTCGGGGGAATTTCCTCTGGGGCCAACGTCCTGACTTTC. Encoded protein: CASSYLGGISSGANVLTF.

The genes are TRBV20-1 and TRBJ2-5, with D possibly TRBD1 on 6 matching bases. Germline V gene lookup returns CDR1 DFQATT and CDR2 SNEGSKA (reference sequence). Trimming shortened V by 4 bases and J by 1 base, and 16 bases separated the two germline ends. The CDR3 runs to 15 residues. Written as DNA, the CDR3 is TGCAGTGCTAATCCGACTACAGGGATCCAAGAGACCCAGTACTTC. This gives the protein CSANPTTGIQETQYF.

This clonotype turned up a few times. The V call is TRBV6-1, the J call TRBJ1-5; 9 bases line up with TRBD1. V dropped 8 bases and J dropped 5; count of bases not matched to a gene: 10. CDR3 size: 15 residues. The germline CDR1 and CDR2 sequences are MNHNS and SASEGT. Written as DNA, the CDR3 is TGTGCCAGCCTTAATACCGGGACAGGGCATCAGCCCCAGCATTTT. Translated: CASLNTGTGHQPQHF.

V usage is TRBV20-1 and J usage is TRBJ1-1; TRBD1 might be the D (6 bases). The CDR3 runs to 14 residues. Trimming cost V 3 bases and J 5 bases, with 16 bases left between them. CDR1 and CDR2 (germline): DFQATT, SNEGSKA (reference sequence). CDR3 sequence reads: CSARTGGAGTEAFF. The CDR3 DNA is TGCAGTGCTAGGACAGGTGGCGCAGGGACTGAAGCTTTCTTT.